Listed below are T cell receptor beta chains from one sample, sequenced in a study of PD-1 blockade in classical Hodgkin lymphoma. Some clones are missing from TCRdb's copy, which holds only in-frame ones; the method was immunoSEQ multiplex PCR. The top ten hold around 2.5% of the sample, which has roughly 70,000 clones, roughly 93% seen once. Sequences were obtained from peripheral blood mononuclear cells (PBMCs). These receptors came from a human donor with classical Hodgkin lymphoma. CDR3s include the opening cysteine and the closing phenylalanine or tryptophan. For some rows the clone size is stated as once, few or many, or as a class when expanded; others skip it.

CDR3 protein	clone size	V gene	J gene
CASSLDGRGRGTVKETQYF	once	TRBV7-2	TRBJ2-5
CASSFGYEQFF	.	TRBV5-5	TRBJ2-1
CASSLGGTNGYTF	.	TRBV7-9	TRBJ1-2
CASSQQITGVYNSPLHF	.	TRBV14	TRBJ1-6
CASGQPGPYEQYF	.	TRBV7-2	TRBJ2-7
CASSPDLASNQPQHF	.	TRBV18	TRBJ1-5
CASSHVGRRNTEAFF	.	TRBV27	TRBJ1-1
CASSIHINTEAFF	.	TRBV28	TRBJ1-1
CASSSRTIYNEQFF	.	TRBV13	TRBJ2-1
CASSLGSINQPQHF	few	TRBV5-1	TRBJ1-5
CASSPLTGDTQYF	once	TRBV7-6	TRBJ2-3
CASSASVRGRANEQFF	.	TRBV2	TRBJ2-1
CSRHGDIGHF	.	TRBV30	TRBJ1-3
CASGAGSVDNEQFF	.	TRBV4-3	TRBJ2-1
CASSGRRDSEQYF	.	TRBV7-6	TRBJ2-7
CASSDWPGQGVSGANVLTF	.	TRBV5-6	TRBJ2-6
CASSLEATSSRDTQYF	.	TRBV5-4	TRBJ2-3
CSVTTGAGYTF	.	TRBV29-1	TRBJ1-2
CASSEAGVRRETQYF	.	TRBV6-1	TRBJ2-5
CASSLGGSSGANVLTF	.	TRBV5-6	TRBJ2-6
CASSFVGQGSQPQHF	.	TRBV27	TRBJ1-5
CASTLDRGGGGYTF	.	TRBV2	TRBJ1-2
CAISGQGDNEKLFF	.	TRBV10-3	TRBJ1-4
CASSLRLAAADTQYF	.	TRBV5-6	TRBJ2-3
CASSIPRQGGEAFF	.	TRBV5-1	TRBJ1-1
CASSLDRGYSPLHF	.	TRBV5-6	TRBJ1-6
CASSVFGGAGGELFF	.	TRBV9	TRBJ2-2
CATGQRGLTGELFF	.	TRBV2	TRBJ2-2
CASSSGQASYTF	.	TRBV7-9	TRBJ1-2
CAIEDRTFYGYTF	few	TRBV10-3	TRBJ1-2
CASSSNNEQFF	.	TRBV11-2	TRBJ2-1
CATEQTSNPGGTEAFF	.	TRBV10-1	TRBJ1-1
CASSLGPATPYGYTF	.	TRBV5-1	TRBJ1-2
CASGLGIGDNTEAFF	.	TRBV12-5	TRBJ1-1
CASSKLKPTDTQYF	.	TRBV18	TRBJ2-3
CASSQELGEGNQPQHF	.	TRBV4-3	TRBJ1-5
CASSRRGEQYF	.	TRBV7-2	TRBJ2-7
CASSLAGDVTDTQYF	.	TRBV5-1	TRBJ2-3
CASSPGQIYNSPLHF	.	TRBV7-8	TRBJ1-6
CASRVTGRETQYF	.	TRBV6-1	TRBJ2-5
CASSYRGDTQYF	.	TRBV7-9	TRBJ2-3
CASRAEWDLGRGYTF	.	TRBV2	TRBJ1-2
CASSPDATDTQYF	.	TRBV5-1	TRBJ2-3
CASSMTGTGANEAFF	.	TRBV7-9	TRBJ1-1
CASSRGGGSYEQYF	.	TRBV4-1	TRBJ2-7
CASAWGENTEAFF	.	TRBV21-1	TRBJ1-1
CASSLSRDSNTQYF	.	TRBV11-2	TRBJ2-3
CASSIGTSGSTETQYF	.	TRBV5-1	TRBJ2-5
CASSAGSHGYTF	.	TRBV7-2	TRBJ1-2
CATSRGPRFEQFF	.	TRBV10-2	TRBJ2-1
CASSLYRDTNTEAFF	.	TRBV27	TRBJ1-1
CASSLDQGRGGGNYGYTF	.	TRBV7-2	TRBJ1-2
CASSEGLAGSNEQYF	.	TRBV2	TRBJ2-7
CASKRSGANVLTF	.	TRBV2	TRBJ2-6
CASSPSWKSEQYF	.	TRBV28	TRBJ2-7